The next 18 T cell receptor beta chains were all read from a single sample in a study of post-analysis software for immune sequencing data. General study results and limits: The study found TRBV5-6, TRBV5-1 and TRBV20-1 among five TRBV segments more frequent in patients than controls.

Their specific antigens are unknown. TCR beta cDNA libraries had unique molecular identifiers. From the PCR reads, TCRdb called clonotypes with MiXCR, one entry per CDR3 protein. The sample holds hundreds of thousands of distinct CDR3 sequences; approximately 50% are singletons and the top ten take approximately 4.5%. Sequenced sample: blood. The receptors originated from a girl between 10 and 17 years old with multiple sclerosis.

The rearrangement joins TRBV29-1 to TRBJ2-1; TRBD1 or TRBD2 may be the D gene (5 bases each). The germline CDR1 and CDR2 sequences are SQVTM and ANQGSEA. The CDR3 loop spans 10 amino acids. V shed 7 bases and J shed 10 bases, with 11 bases lying between them. CDR3 nucleotide sequence: TGCAGCGCTGGGGGAGAGGAGCAGTTCTTC. Its protein is CSAGGEEQFF.

In nucleotides, the CDR3 is TGCAGTGTTCCTGGGGGCGGCAGATCTCCTTTCTCCTACGAGCAGTACTTC. Encoded protein: CSVPGGGRSPFSYEQYF. The rearrangement joins TRBV20-1 to TRBJ2-7, with D possibly being TRBD1 (6 bases). The germline V and J ends were trimmed by 7 bases and 0 bases, with 25 bases remaining between them. This CDR3 has 17 residues. CDR1 and CDR2 from the germline V gene are DFQATT and SNEGSKA (reference sequence).

This chain uses TRBV20-1 with TRBJ1-5; TRBD1 matches 8 bases. Germline-derived CDR1 and CDR2 are DFQATT and SNEGSKA (reference sequence). V dropped 3 bases and J dropped 5; count of bases not matched to a gene: 15. The CDR3 is 17 amino acids. The CDR3 reads CSASNPSGTGLHQPQHF. CDR3 bases: TGCAGTGCTAGCAATCCCTCCGGGACAGGACTCCATCAGCCCCAGCATTTT.

This clonotype showed up just a few times. The rearrangement links TRBV5-1 to TRBJ1-2; 9 bases match TRBD1. Germline lookup yields CDR1 SGHRS and CDR2 YFSETQ. The CDR3 length is 16 residues. Losses at the gene ends were 4 bases for V and 0 bases for J; bases not matched to a gene: 7. The CDR3 reads CASSTRTGDSNYGYTF. The CDR3 DNA sequence: TGCGCCAGCAGCACCCGGACAGGGGACTCTAACTATGGCTACACCTTC.

The V call is TRBV20-1, the J call TRBJ2-1, with D tentatively TRBD1 (5 bases). The CDR3 has 15 amino acids. Trimming took 4 bases from V and 7 from J, leaving 20 bases between them. Germline V gene lookup returns CDR1 DFQATT and CDR2 SNEGSKA (reference sequence). The CDR3 region is CSATRQWSYENEQFF. CDR3 bases: TGCAGTGCTACGAGACAGTGGAGTTACGAAAATGAGCAGTTCTTC.

The chain carries TRBV20-1 and TRBJ2-1; D possibly corresponds to TRBD1 (5 bases). The germline V gene has CDR1 DFQATT and CDR2 SNEGSKA (reference sequence). Trimming pared 6 bases from V and 4 bases from J, leaving 19 bases between. The CDR3 sequence is 15 residues long. The CDR3 reads CSAPSGHEIYNEQFF. CDR3 bases: TGCAGTGCCCCTTCCGGACACGAGATTTACAATGAGCAGTTCTTC.

The rearrangement joins TRBV18 to TRBJ2-3; weak D call: TRBD2 (6 bases). This CDR3 is 15 amino acids long. Trimming removed 2 bases at V and 2 bases at J, with 11 bases between. Per germline, CDR1 KGHSH and CDR2 LQKENI. This CDR3 reads CASSPFAGFTDTQYF. CDR3 DNA: TGTGCCAGCTCACCATTTGCGGGGTTCACAGATACGCAGTATTTT.

The chain is built from TRBV6-1 and TRBJ1-2, with D tentatively TRBD1 (5 bases). CDR1 and CDR2 from the germline V gene are MNHNS and SASEGT. The CDR3 covers 15 residues. Trimming left V 6 bases short and J 0 bases short, with 14 bases between. CDR3 region: CASRLRDGANYGYTF. Written as DNA, the CDR3 is TGTGCCAGCAGGCTCCGGGACGGAGCTAACTATGGCTACACCTTC.

The count of this clonotype is one. One end of the junction is discordant with germline, which a read error may explain. This chain links TRBV29-1 with TRBJ2-5; 8 nucleotides match TRBD1. The CDR3 covers 17 residues. The germline V gene encodes CDR1 SQVTM and CDR2 ANQGSEA. The CDR3 DNA sequence: TGCAGCGTTGAAGGGGCAGGGGGCTCGGGGTACCAAGAGACCCAGTGCTTC. This codes for CSVEGAGGSGYQETQCF.

This clonotype was counted a few times. J is TRBJ2-3 and V is TRBV7-7; possibly TRBD1 for D (5 bases). The V gene's germline CDR1 is SSHAT and CDR2 FNYEAQ (reference sequence). The length of the CDR3 is 13 residues. V was shortened by 5 bases and J by 6 bases, with 12 bases between the two germline ends. CDR3 nucleotide sequence: TGTGCCAGCAGCCCTCAGGGAAGCGATACGCAGTATTTT. Translated, it gives CASSPQGSDTQYF.

This clonotype was counted ten times or more. The junction differs from germline at one of its ends, possibly a read error. V and J are TRBV5-1 and TRBJ2-7; unclear D gene. The CDR3 length is 11 residues. In germline, CDR1 is SGHRS, CDR2 YFSETQ. The CDR3 DNA reads TGTGCCAGCAGCCTTTACTACGAGCAGTACTTC. It translates to CASSLYYEQYF.

The V gene is TRBV9, the J gene TRBJ2-6; D is unresolved. V lost 0 bases and J lost 0, with 10 bases in between. CDR3 size: 17 residues. Germline CDR1 reads SGDLS; CDR2 reads YYNGEE. In DNA form, the CDR3 reads TGTGCCAGCAGCGTAGATGGGCGCCTCTCTGGGGCCAACGTCCTGACTTTC. It codes for CASSVDGRLSGANVLTF.

The J gene is TRBJ2-4, the V gene TRBV25-1; TRBD2 matches at 10 bases. The end of the DNA aligns better with TRBJ2-5, so the J call may be wrong. Per the germline V gene, CDR1 is MGHDK and CDR2 is SYGVNS. This CDR3 is built from 14 residues. The CDR3 nucleotides are TGTGCCAGCAGTAAAGCGGGGGGGCAAGAGACCCAGTACTTC. This codes for CASSKAGGQETQYF.

The chain combines TRBV29-1 with TRBJ1-2, with 8 positions matching TRBD1. CDR1 SQVTM and CDR2 ANQGSEA come from the germline V gene. V was pared by 3 bases and J by 4 bases, with 10 bases of the junction left unmatched. This CDR3 has 15 amino acids. The CDR3 sequence: CSVDGRGPNGYGYTF. For the CDR3, the DNA is TGCAGCGTTGACGGCAGGGGGCCAAACGGCTATGGCTACACCTTC.

This rearrangement joins TRBV29-1 to TRBJ1-4, with D perhaps TRBD1 (5 bases). The CDR3 is 13 residues long. V was trimmed by 2 bases and J by 8 bases, leaving 12 bases between them. Germline CDR1 reads SQVTM; CDR2 reads ANQGSEA. The CDR3 reads CSVESRVSEKLFF. The CDR3 bases are TGCAGCGTTGAAAGCAGGGTTTCGGAAAAACTGTTTTTT.

V is TRBV7-2 and J is TRBJ2-1; perhaps TRBD2 as D (6 bases). Trimming removed 0 bases at V and 10 bases at J, with 22 bases between. The CDR3 has 17 amino acids. Germline-derived CDR1 and CDR2 are SGHTA and FQGNSA. As DNA, the CDR3 is TGTGCCAGCAGCTTAGCGCGCCGCGGGCGGGGACGTGAGGAGCAGTTCTTC. Translated: CASSLARRGRGREEQFF.

The rearrangement joins TRBV12-3 or TRBV12-4 to TRBJ2-6, with 8 bases lining up with TRBD1. J was trimmed by 0 bases and V by 6 bases; bases with no gene match: 10. The CDR3 extends over 18 amino acids. The CDR3 spells CASSYRGLRGSGANVLTF. Written as DNA, the CDR3 is TGTGCCAGCAGCTACAGGGGGTTGAGAGGCTCTGGGGCCAACGTCCTGACTTTC.

In the case of this clonotype: Since no conserved phenylalanine or tryptophan closes the CDR3, a read error is the likely cause. The chain carries TRBV5-1 and TRBJ2-7, with TRBD1 matching 10 bases. V lost 4 bases, J lost 3 bases, and 4 bases stayed unmatched. This CDR3 is built from 14 residues. The germline V gene encodes CDR1 SGHRS and CDR2 YFSETQ. Here the CDR3 DNA reads TGCGCCAGCAGCCAGACAGGGGGCGGCTACGAGCAGTACTCC. Its translation is CASSQTGGGYEQYS.